One and the same sample provided the 16 T cell receptor beta chains below, sequenced in a study of T cells in Graves' hyperthyroidism and ophthalmopathy. TCR beta CDR3 regions were amplified from RNA. First-round RT-PCR with HTBI primers amplified the TCR CDR3 region. TCRdb reprocessed the multiplex PCR reads via MiXCR and lists one record per CDR3 protein. The table has around 350,000 distinct CDR3 sequences, about 20% seen once; the top ten hold 3% to 4%. The sample was blood. All receptors derive from a woman between 18 and 30 years old with Graves' hyperthyroidism.

The rearrangement uses TRBV15 and TRBJ1-2; D is ambiguous. This CDR3 spans 13 amino acids. CDR1 LNHNV and CDR2 YYDKDF come from the germline V gene (reference sequence). Trimming shortened V by 4 bases and J by 4 bases, and 10 bases separated the two germline ends. CDR3 bases: TGTGCCACCAGCAAAGACACGGGCTATGGCTACACCTTC. It yields the protein CATSKDTGYGYTF.

Ten or more counts support this clonotype. The chain employs TRBV19 and TRBJ1-1; TRBD1 might be the D (6 bases). With 8 bases removed from V and 1 base from J, the gap between germline ends came to 11 bases. The CDR3 totals 13 residues. Per germline, CDR1 LNHDA and CDR2 SQIVND (reference sequence). In nucleotides, the CDR3 is TGTGCCAGTGAGGGGGTCGGGAACACTGAAGCTTTCTTT. Translation: CASEGVGNTEAFF.

In this sample, this clonotype turned up a few times. The V and J genes are TRBV7-9 and TRBJ1-2, with TRBD1 matching over 10 bases. V lost 5 bases to trimming and J lost 7 bases; unmatched junction nucleotides: 10. The CDR3 is made up of 15 amino acids. Looked up from germline, CDR1 is SEHNR and CDR2 is FQNEAQ (reference sequence). DNA for the CDR3: TGTGCCAGCAGCCCGGGGACAGGGGACGAGGTTGGCTACACCTTC. Translation gives CASSPGTGDEVGYTF.

This clonotype has a handful of counts. The chain uses TRBV3-1 and TRBJ2-5; D perhaps matches TRBD2 (5 bases). CDR1 and CDR2 (germline): LGHDT, YNNKEL (reference sequence). The CDR3 runs to 15 residues. The ends were cut back, 0 bases at V and 5 bases at J, with 13 bases in the middle. CDR3 region: CASSQDEGLWETQYF. CDR3 nucleotides: TGTGCCAGCAGCCAAGACGAGGGATTGTGGGAGACCCAGTACTTC.

The chain is built from TRBV20-1 and TRBJ2-5; 8 bases align to TRBD1. J lost 4 bases, V lost 6 bases, and 7 bases had no gene match. The CDR3 is 13 amino acids. The germline V gene has CDR1 DFQATT and CDR2 SNEGSKA (reference sequence). CDR3 sequence: CSANGQGRETQYF. CDR3 coding DNA: TGCAGTGCCAACGGACAGGGTAGAGAGACCCAGTACTTC.

The chain has TRBV7-2 and TRBJ1-1; D not resolved. V lost 4 bases to trimming and J lost 0 bases, with 18 bases between them. In germline, CDR1 is SGHTA, CDR2 FQGNSA. This CDR3 spans 17 amino acids. The CDR3 here is CASSSASGRTLNTEAFF. The CDR3 region has the DNA TGTGCCAGCAGCTCAGCGTCTGGGAGGACGTTGAACACTGAAGCTTTCTTT.

This clonotype was detected many times. The V call is TRBV12-3 or TRBV12-4, the J call TRBJ1-5; D unclear. Between the trimmed V and J ends, which lost 4 bases and 6 bases, there was a span of 16 bases. CDR3 length: 15 amino acids. The CDR3 region has the DNA TGTGCCAGCAGTTGGGGTCTGGGAATCGGTCAGCCCCAGCATTTT. It translates to CASSWGLGIGQPQHF.

The chain employs TRBV13 and TRBJ2-7, with D possibly being TRBD2 (5 bases). Trimming stripped 5 bases from V and 4 bases from J, with 15 bases between. Germline lookup yields CDR1 PRHDT and CDR2 FYEKMQ (reference sequence). CDR3 length: 14 residues. The CDR3 region has the DNA TGTGCCAGCAGCCCTAGCTCTTACCCTTACGAGCAGTACTTC. Its protein product is CASSPSSYPYEQYF.

This clonotype was picked up many times. CDR3 loop: CASSQRSGANVLTF. CDR3 bases: TGTGCCAGCAGCCAAAGATCTGGGGCCAACGTCCTGACTTTC. The chain joins TRBV13 to TRBJ2-6; no definite D call. Trimming removed 5 bases at V and 1 base at J, with 6 bases between. CDR1 and CDR2 from the germline V gene are PRHDT and FYEKMQ (reference sequence). CDR3 length: 14 residues.

The table lists this clonotype with many counts. V usage is TRBV30 and J usage is TRBJ1-2; D is unclear. The germline gives CDR1 GTSNPN, CDR2 SVGIG (reference sequence). The CDR3 length is 15 residues. Trimming removed 6 bases from V and 2 bases from J, with 19 bases in between. The CDR3 is CACYLGLDGNYGYTF. The CDR3 region has the DNA TGTGCCTGCTACTTGGGCCTGGACGGAAACTATGGCTACACCTTC.

This clonotype came up many times. This rearrangement joins TRBV6-5 to TRBJ1-2; TRBD1 aligns across 8 bases. In germline, CDR1 is MNHEY, CDR2 SVGAGI. The V segment lost 4 bases and the J segment 3 bases; nucleotides outside the gene matches: 10. The CDR3 is made up of 16 amino acids. This CDR3 reads CASSSWTGRGDYGYTF. DNA of the CDR3: TGTGCCAGCAGTTCTTGGACAGGGAGGGGGGACTATGGCTACACCTTC.

The chain carries TRBV5-1 and TRBJ2-5; TRBD2 agrees at 12 bases. V dropped 6 bases and J dropped 4; count of bases not matched to a gene: 7. This CDR3 is built from 15 residues. Germline V gene sequence: CDR1 SGHRS, CDR2 YFSETQ. CDR3 in DNA: TGCGCCAGCAACCCACTAGCGGGGGGATCAGAGACCCAGTACTTC. Translating gives CASNPLAGGSETQYF.

This clonotype was seen only once. This chain connects TRBV20-1 to TRBJ2-5; no reliable D call. The CDR3 has 12 residues. The V gene lost 4 bases and the J gene lost 6 bases, with 12 bases spanning the gap. CDR1 is DFQATT, CDR2 SNEGSKA, per germline (reference sequence). CDR3 coding DNA: TGCAGTGCTACTACTATCGGGCAGACCCAGTACTTC. Protein product: CSATTIGQTQYF.

This clonotype was observed many times. The chain joins TRBV12-5 to TRBJ1-1, with TRBD1 matching over 8 bases. Germline loops: CDR1 LGHNT, CDR2 FRNRAP. The CDR3 extends over 14 amino acids. V lost 2 bases to trimming and J lost 5 bases; unmatched junction nucleotides: 4. The CDR3 is CASGLTGGITEAFF. CDR3 DNA: TGTGCTAGTGGTTTGACAGGGGGAATTACTGAAGCTTTCTTT.

This clonotype came up many times. The chain has TRBV7-2 and TRBJ2-7; no clear D. The CDR3 has 13 amino acids. Germline CDR1 and CDR2: SGHTA and FQGNSA. Trimming took 6 bases from V and 2 from J, leaving 11 bases between them. CDR3 sequence: CASSDGLTYEQYF. CDR3 DNA sequence: TGTGCCAGCAGTGACGGGTTAACCTACGAGCAGTACTTC.

This clonotype showed up just a few times. The chain carries TRBV5-1 and TRBJ2-7, with a tentative D call TRBD1 (6 bases). Deletions cut 3 bases from V and 7 bases from J, with 11 bases between. Germline V gene sequence: CDR1 SGHRS, CDR2 YFSETQ. The CDR3 has 12 amino acids. Written as DNA, the CDR3 is TGCGCCAGCAGCTGTCAGGGGTGTGAGCAGTACTTC. This codes for CASSCQGCEQYF.